This entry lists 18 T cell receptor beta chains sequenced from one sample in a study of CD8 T cells in Susac syndrome. RNA was extracted with the RNeasy kit, and a quantity of roughly 0.5 to 1 ug was reverse transcribed using random hexamers. From the immunoSEQ multiplex PCR reads, TCRdb called clonotypes with MiXCR, one entry per CDR3 protein. The sample has about 250,000 distinct CDR3 sequences; 85% to 95% are singletons. Material: CD4+ T cells from PBMCs. The receptors here all came from a human donor with multiple sclerosis.

The V call is TRBV19, the J call TRBJ2-3, with D perhaps TRBD2 (6 bases). V lost 6 bases and J lost 4, with 11 bases in between. CDR3 length: 13 amino acids. Germline CDR1 LNHDA, CDR2 SQIVND (reference sequence). CDR3 sequence: CASRQTSSDTQYF. For the CDR3, the DNA is TGTGCCAGTAGACAAACTAGCTCAGATACGCAGTATTTT.

The rearrangement joins TRBV7-9 to TRBJ2-5; 10 nucleotides line up with TRBD1. Germline assignment: CDR1 SEHNR and CDR2 FQNEAQ (reference sequence). The CDR3 totals 15 residues. With 7 bases clipped from V and 2 bases from J, the junction kept 7 bases outside the gene matches. The CDR3 is CASTDRGLKQETQYF. The DNA of the CDR3 is TGTGCCAGCACTGACAGGGGGCTTAAACAAGAGACCCAGTACTTC.

This sequence joins TRBV25-1 and TRBJ2-5; 7 bases match TRBD2. Germline V lookup: CDR1 MGHDK, CDR2 SYGVNS. V was clipped by 3 bases and J by 4 bases; unmatched bases: 11. The CDR3 totals 16 residues. The CDR3 region has the DNA TGTGCCAGCAGTGACCCATCGGCGGGGGATTTAGAGACCCAGTACTTC. This sequence encodes CASSDPSAGDLETQYF. The full variable domain, completed using reference TRBV25-1 and TRBJ2-5, is EADIYQTPRYLVIGTGKKITLECSQTMGHDKMYWYQQDPGMELHLIHYSYGVNSTEKGDLSSESTVSRIRTEHFPLTLESARPSHTSQYLCASSDPSAGDLETQYFGPGTRLLVL.

The chain recombines TRBV24-1 with TRBJ2-2, with 9 nucleotides matching TRBD1. The CDR3 totals 16 residues. Losses at the gene ends were 5 bases for V and 6 bases for J; bases not matched to a gene: 9. Germline V gene data show CDR1 as KGHDR and CDR2 as SFDVKD. The CDR3 loop is CATSGTGGGGAGELFF. CDR3 nucleotide sequence: TGTGCCACCAGTGGAACAGGGGGCGGTGGCGCCGGGGAGCTGTTTTTT.

The chain joins TRBV19 to TRBJ2-2; D is unresolved. The CDR3 has 15 amino acids. The germline CDR1 and CDR2 sequences are LNHDA and SQIVND (reference sequence). V lost 7 bases and J 7 bases, leaving 19 bases between the germline ends. In nucleotides, the CDR3 is TGTGCCAGTACCTTCCGGGCCACCCGGCACGGGGAGCTGTTTTTT. Its protein is CASTFRATRHGELFF.

The chain recombines TRBV20-1 with TRBJ2-5; D call uncertain. The V gene lost 6 bases and the J gene lost 5 bases, with 7 bases spanning the gap. This CDR3 is built from 10 residues. Germline V gives CDR1 DFQATT, CDR2 SNEGSKA (reference sequence). The CDR3 sequence is CSAGEETQYF. In DNA form, the CDR3 reads TGCAGTGCCGGAGAGGAGACCCAGTACTTC.

This clonotype was found once. CDR3 DNA sequence: TGTGCCAGCAGCTACCGGGGGCGCTACGAGCAGTACGTC. This codes for CASSYRGRYEQYV. This chain links TRBV7-8 with TRBJ2-7; perhaps D is TRBD1 or TRBD2 (6 bases each). The CDR3 runs 13 residues. Trimming removed 4 bases from V and 3 bases from J, with 10 bases in between. Germline V gene data show CDR1 as SGHVS and CDR2 as FQNEAQ.

The V gene is TRBV5-4, the J gene TRBJ1-1, with unresolved D. The germline V gene encodes CDR1 SGHNT and CDR2 YYREEE (reference sequence). Trimming stripped 4 bases from V and 0 bases from J, with 7 bases between. The CDR3 extends over 13 amino acids. The CDR3 spells CASSIGMNTEAFF. CDR3 DNA sequence: TGTGCCAGCAGCATCGGCATGAACACTGAAGCTTTCTTT.

This chain links TRBV3-1 with TRBJ2-3; 9 bases fit TRBD2. This CDR3 is built from 16 residues. The ends lost 2 bases at V and 4 bases at J; junction bases unmatched: 7. Germline loops: CDR1 LGHDT, CDR2 YNNKEL (reference sequence). The CDR3 region is CASSQIAGAAADTQYF. DNA of the CDR3: TGTGCCAGCAGCCAAATAGCGGGAGCCGCCGCAGATACGCAGTATTTT.

The chain carries TRBV15 and TRBJ2-3, with D possibly TRBD2 on 5 matching bases. This CDR3 is built from 14 residues. Trimming shortened V by 2 bases and J by 5 bases, and 11 bases separated the two germline ends. Germline CDR1 LNHNV, CDR2 YYDKDF (reference sequence). The CDR3 reads CATSRPSREDTQYF. The DNA of the CDR3 is TGTGCCACCAGCAGACCGTCCCGGGAAGATACGCAGTATTTT.

This chain connects TRBV7-9 to TRBJ1-3; 7 bases agree with TRBD1. Germline-derived CDR1 and CDR2 are SEHNR and FQNEAQ (reference sequence). J was trimmed by 4 bases and V by 4 bases; bases with no gene match: 10. This CDR3 has 16 residues. This CDR3 reads CASSSNRGSAGNTIYF. The CDR3 DNA follows: TGTGCCAGCAGCTCAAACAGGGGATCGGCGGGAAACACCATATATTTT.

The gene calls are TRBV9 and TRBJ2-1, with D uncertain. The germline V and J ends were trimmed by 2 bases and 8 bases, with 8 bases remaining between them. There are 12 residues in the CDR3. Germline V gene sequence: CDR1 SGDLS, CDR2 YYNGEE. The CDR3 bases are TGTGCCAGCAGCGTTTCTCTAGATGAGCAGTTCTTC. Translated, it gives CASSVSLDEQFF.

This chain uses TRBV3-1 with TRBJ2-7; tentative D call: TRBD2 (5 bases). Trimming stripped 1 base from V and 2 bases from J, with 15 bases between. The CDR3 covers 16 residues. Germline V gene data show CDR1 as LGHDT and CDR2 as YNNKEL (reference sequence). This chain's CDR3 is CASSQGMEAAPYEQYF. CDR3 DNA: TGTGCCAGCAGCCAAGGTATGGAAGCGGCCCCCTACGAGCAGTACTTC.

This clonotype was seen a single time. This chain uses TRBV12-3 or TRBV12-4 with TRBJ1-2; a weak D match, TRBD1 (5 bases). The CDR3 has 13 amino acids. The V and J ends lost 3 bases and 4 bases respectively, with 9 bases between them. CDR3 region: CASSFQGVYGYTF. The CDR3 region has the DNA TGTGCCAGCAGTTTTCAGGGAGTCTATGGCTACACCTTC.

The chain joins TRBV29-1 to TRBJ2-3; D is unresolved. CDR3 size: 13 residues. Germline V CDR1 and CDR2: SQVTM, ANQGSEA. The germline V and J ends were trimmed by 7 bases and 2 bases, with 13 bases remaining between them. In DNA form, the CDR3 reads TGCAGCGCCCACATGGCGTACACAGATACGCAGTATTTT. This gives the protein CSAHMAYTDTQYF.

The J gene is TRBJ2-7, the V gene TRBV3-1; D ambiguous. The V end lost 0 bases, the J end lost 3 bases, and 9 bases lay between the germline ends. This CDR3 is 14 amino acids long. The germline CDR1 and CDR2 sequences are LGHDT and YNNKEL (reference sequence). CDR3 sequence: CASSQEPQIYEQYF. CDR3 in DNA: TGTGCCAGCAGCCAAGAACCGCAAATCTACGAGCAGTACTTC.

The gene calls are TRBV6-1 and TRBJ2-6; TRBD2 agrees at 8 bases. Trimming at V came to 7 bases and at J to 1 base, leaving 21 bases not matched to a gene. The CDR3 is 21 residues long. CDR1 and CDR2 from the germline V gene are MNHNS and SASEGT. The CDR3: CASTQLQAGAGERSGANVLTF. CDR3 DNA: TGTGCCAGCACTCAACTCCAGGCTGGAGCGGGGGAGAGGTCTGGGGCCAACGTCCTGACTTTC.

The CDR3 loop is CASSYIGDTEAFF. The CDR3 DNA sequence: TGTGCCAGCAGTTACATTGGAGATACTGAAGCTTTCTTT. The chain joins TRBV6-6 to TRBJ1-1; D call uncertain. The germline gives CDR1 MNHNY, CDR2 SVGAGI (reference sequence). Trimming left V 2 bases short and J 5 bases short, with 9 bases between. The CDR3 runs 13 residues.